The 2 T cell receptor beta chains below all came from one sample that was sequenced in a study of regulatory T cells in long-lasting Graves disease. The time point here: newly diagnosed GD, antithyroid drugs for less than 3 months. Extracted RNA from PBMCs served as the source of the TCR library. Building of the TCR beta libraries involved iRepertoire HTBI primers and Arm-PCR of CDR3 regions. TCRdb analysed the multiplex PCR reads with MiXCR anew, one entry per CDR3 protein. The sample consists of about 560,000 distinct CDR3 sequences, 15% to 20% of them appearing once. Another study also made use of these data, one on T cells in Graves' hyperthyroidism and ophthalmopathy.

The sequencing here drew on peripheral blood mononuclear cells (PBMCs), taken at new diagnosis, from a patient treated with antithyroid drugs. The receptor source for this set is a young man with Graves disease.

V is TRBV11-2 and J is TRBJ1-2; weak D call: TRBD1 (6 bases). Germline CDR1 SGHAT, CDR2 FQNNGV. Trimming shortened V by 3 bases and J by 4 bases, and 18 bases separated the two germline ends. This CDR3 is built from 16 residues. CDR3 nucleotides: TGTGCCAGCAGCTTGCTGGAGGGGGACGGGAGCTATGGCTACACCTTC. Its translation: CASSLLEGDGSYGYTF.

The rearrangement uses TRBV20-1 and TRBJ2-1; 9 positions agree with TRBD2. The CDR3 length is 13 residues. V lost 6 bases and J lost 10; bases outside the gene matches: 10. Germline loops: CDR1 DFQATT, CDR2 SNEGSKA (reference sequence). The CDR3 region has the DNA TGCAGTGCCCATAGCGGGAGAGGAGAGGAGCAGTTCTTC. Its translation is CSAHSGRGEEQFF.